The entry below gives a single TCR beta chain sequence along with its context. Its antigen remains undetermined. No quality values exist for individual bases; no much larger clone is one base distant. The library was generated by the immunoSEQ multiplex PCR assay. For the multiplex PCR, a mixture combining 60 forward primers for TCR Vbeta segments and 13 reverse primers for TCR Jbeta segments was used. The CDR3 region of rearranged TCR beta genes was amplified from genomic DNA with a multiplex PCR assay. The amplified TCR beta libraries were sequenced on the Illumina HiSeq System as 87-base-pair reads. Per the authors' processing: In a later analysis, tens of millions of unique TCR beta chains were counted across the approximately 640 repertoires, and roughly 9.9 million of these chains were shared by at least two donors. Raw reads were error-corrected and collapsed into unique sequences by a nearest-neighbor algorithm in which closely related sequences were merged to remove PCR and sequencing errors. V, D and J gene segments were assigned by aligning CDR3 sequences to IMGT reference sequences. For a sequence to be retained, a match of at least six nucleotides to both a V gene segment and a J gene segment was required. A rearrangement was called productive if the CDR3 had no stop codons and remained in frame with V and J, and every other rearrangement was called non-productive. Following IMGT convention, CDR3 was defined as the stretch from the second conserved V-encoded cysteine up to the conserved J-encoded phenylalanine. Sequences without an unambiguous match to a single V gene segment were excluded from the earlier analysis of almost 600 of the donors. In an earlier analysis of 450 to 750 of the donors, a V segment was called functional when productive rearrangements were above 56.7%, and segregating when the standard deviation between donors exceeded 5%. A statistical classification framework was built to diagnose cytomegalovirus status from the catalog of TCR beta chain sequences. A later analysis assigned V and J genes by comparing TCR nucleotide sequences with IMGT/GENE-DB human TR gene sequences. Using the TCRdist pipeline, a later analysis assigned CDR3 sequences along with most-parsimonious VDJ recombination scenarios. In a later analysis, every TCR beta chain was defined by the combination of its CDR3 amino acid sequence and its V-gene family, and reads without a unique V-gene family were dropped. In a later analysis, 450 to 600 highly shared, low-generation-probability nucleotide sequences were removed to address suspected cross-contamination and a sequencing artifact. For each public chain, a later analysis derived a clonal expansion index from normalized ranks of inferred template counts within each repertoire. A later analysis computed generation probabilities with a VDJ recombination model fitted to out-of-frame rearrangements, and checked the results against IGoR. Hypergeometric tests were used in a later analysis to score TCR-TCR, TCR-HLA and TCR-CMV co-occurrence, with a repertoire-size bias correction applied to the TCR pairs. In a later analysis, false discovery rates were estimated by permuting HLA or CMV assignments 20 times. In a later analysis, co-occurring TCRs were grouped with DBSCAN, and TCRdist sequence similarity was added when clustering was performed within HLA-allele-positive subsets. Co-occurrence clustering excluded repertoires with fewer than 30,000 or more than 120,000 public chains, plus five with anomalous nucleotide sharing. In its TCRdb copy, this immuneACCESS table keeps in-frame sequences only and misses some clones. Where compared with another copy, unresolved V genes explain less than half of these, and the others have no known cause. That table furnishes V, J and clone size, whereas the DNA furnished D and trimming. The sample yields some 150,000 clones; about four fifths were counted once. Less than 2.5% of the sample is taken by the ten largest.

This entry is derived from a study of cytomegalovirus exposure and HLA in healthy donors (dated by TCRdb to 2017 to 2019). Regarding the study in general: An earlier analysis of approximately 640 of the donors reported approximately 270 Gb of sequence data and 117 million unique TCR beta sequences from roughly 200 million T cells. Donor age, sex, ethnicity and CMV serostatus were compiled together with the repertoire data. Rather than drawing on any new phenotypic data, the later analysis identified candidate immune exposures from TCR beta sequences and the way those sequences occurred across donors. The T cell repertoires of under 700 subjects were profiled by immunosequencing and related to cytomegalovirus serostatus. High-throughput TCR immunosequencing, statistical association of individual TCRs with disease status, and machine learning were combined to predict cytomegalovirus infection status. Every discovery cohort repertoire had been produced on one sequencing platform. To decide whether each TCR beta V gene segment behaved as functional or pseudogenic, an earlier analysis of approximately 590 of the donors relied on high-throughput TCR beta sequencing. Around 320 gigabases of sequencing data and approximately 85 million unique TCR sequences were included in an early release covering about 700 HLA-typed donors. Class I and class II HLA loci were covered by the typing at four-digit resolution. The aim of the study was to test whether cataloging public T cell receptors could identify signatures of past pathogen exposure. Across approximately 400 genotyped donors of the cohort, an average of approximately 220,000 unique TCR beta nucleotide sequences per donor were sequenced, and approximately 19% of those sequences were non-productive. To study patterns of TCR occurrence, a later analysis re-analyzed previously published TCR beta repertoires from 600 to 750 donors and added high-resolution HLA genotyping. Along with the roughly 710-subject first cohort, a separate validation cohort of 120 different subjects was used. Because of strong linkage in the cohort, roughly five DR-DQ haplotypes were treated as single units for association and clustering. Genome-wide SNP genotypes for about three fifths of the roughly 670 donors were used in a later genetic analysis, which treated that subset as a discovery cohort. Of the roughly 400 genotyped donors, about 80% fell in the genetic ancestry cluster associated with self-reported Caucasian donors. Typing coverage differed by locus: A, B, C, DRB1 and DQB1 were typed in roughly 629-630 donors, DQA1 in about 500, DPA1 in around 610, and DPB1 in just under 490. What the work shows at the level of the full study, not this receptor alone: The 87-base-pair reads could not distinguish some IMGT-functional V segments, including TRBV6-2 and TRBV6-3, so those segments were excluded. The classifier was reported to diagnose cytomegalovirus status with high specificity and sensitivity in both the original cohort and the validation cohort. In this cohort, only TCR beta chains were sequenced, and detectable features were limited by the absence of alpha or paired-chain data. In the study, around 150 TCR beta chains were listed as associated with cytomegalovirus. A few of the identified cytomegalovirus-associated TCR beta chains were confirmed in vitro to be specific for cytomegalovirus antigens. When HLA alleles, especially DR and DQ, strongly co-occurred, TCR associations were difficult to assign to individual alleles. In a later analysis, most CMV-associated TCR beta chains were found to appear HLA-restricted, with HLA associations seemingly driven largely by CMV exposure. In an earlier analysis of 587 of the donors, most TCR beta V segments appeared in productive rearrangements about 90% or about 30% of the time, broadly matching IMGT annotations. In a later genetic analysis, fewer N-insertions in productive TCRs were reported among donors in an Asian-associated ancestry cluster than the roughly 700-donor mean. V-gene and J-gene trimming of TCR beta chains was associated with a missense DCLRE1C variant in a later genetic analysis, and the association was replicated in an independent cohort. Across donors, most TCR sequences were observed very rarely, whereas some public TCRs were present in many individuals. A further reported finding was that TCR beta sequences accurately predicted the HLA-A and HLA-B alleles for most subjects in the first cohort. Because counts were too low, around 17 rarely observed V segments, including chromosome 9 orphons, were left out of the earlier analysis of a few hundred of the donors. A group of highly shared sequence variants was considered likely to be a technical artifact of the sequencing pipeline. In a later analysis, TCR association rates were found to vary across HLA loci, with the most associated TCRs seen for DRB1 alleles and the fewest for HLA-C alleles. CMV serostatus was the only immune exposure information available for the cohort. Correlated functional status among segregating V segments might reflect linkage disequilibrium, but an unknown experimental factor could not be ruled out. In a later analysis, HLA-associated TCR beta chains were found to be more clonally expanded and to have lower generation probabilities than equally common non-associated chains. Sequencing depth was assumed to be roughly uniform across donors in the presence/absence analyses, though that assumption may not hold. The authors suggested that the approach could potentially be extended to other disease states and immunological phenotypes. Because HLA typing was unavailable for some donors at each locus, only the typed subset was used in association tests. In a later analysis, several top co-occurrence clusters were reported to appear linked to parvovirus B19, influenza, CMV and Epstein-Barr virus. In a later analysis, around 15,000 TCR beta sequences were associated with specific HLA alleles at a false discovery rate of 0.05.

The CDR3 measures 14 amino acids from cysteine to phenylalanine. CDR3 DNA only is kept here, 42 bases in frame from base 1. Per the germline V gene (reference sequence), LNHDA is the CDR1 and SQIVND is the CDR2. V sheds 5 bases and J sheds 4 bases, leaving 14 bases between their ends. The cohort was made up of 666 healthy bone marrow donors. At the time of sampling, every cohort member was nominally healthy, though immune exposures that went unrecorded were likely present. The donor tested CMV seronegative, placing the donor among the 300 to 450 seronegative members of the cohort. A peripheral blood sample was collected from each donor, and TCR beta sequencing was performed on peripheral blood mononuclear cells. The Qiagen DNeasy Blood Extraction Kit was used to extract genomic DNA from the blood cell samples.

Sequencing was done on a sample of PBMCs. Recombination linked TRBV19 to TRBJ2-5, and possibly TRBD2, on 6 matching bases. The TCR originated in a woman between 45 and 65 years old in good health and CMV-seronegative. The DNA reads as follows: TGTGCCAGTAGTGAACGGGAGTCTGGAGAGACCCAGTACTTC. Translated, it reads CASSERESGETQYF.